The present TCR beta chain was sequenced within a study of T-cell memory formation after mild COVID-19. Background on the study: The two donors had largely donor-specific TCR clusters. Overall study findings and caveats: CD4/CD8 balance characterized clones contracting day 15 to 85, and CD4+ skew characterized later expanders. The study detected some responding clones in pre-infection memory, suggesting cross-reactive memory joined. SARS-CoV-2 specificity was not confirmed for second-wave clones peaking on day 37.

TCRdb reprocessed the 5' RACE reads with MiXCR, giving one entry per CDR3 protein. The sample lists some 200,000 distinct CDR3 sequences; approximately 10% were seen once. On this clonotype itself: No antigen is known for it.

Specimen: PBMCs or a T cell subset sorted from them (not recorded which). The clonotype was recovered from a man between 18 and 35 years old who had mild COVID-19 (a few samples of this study predate the infection). Cell type and time point are not known.

CDR3 nucleotides: TGCGCCAGCAGGAGTGGGTCCAGCGGATCCAACACTGAAGCTTTCTTT. The encoded protein is CASRSGSSGSNTEAFF. This rearrangement joins TRBV10-1 to TRBJ1-1; the D is unclear. Germline assignment: CDR1 WNHNN and CDR2 SYGVQD (reference sequence). This CDR3 spans 16 amino acids. Trimming shortened V by 6 bases and J by 2 bases, and 19 bases separated the two germline ends.